The 23 T cell receptor beta chains below come from one sample, sequenced in a study of cytomegalovirus exposure and HLA in healthy donors. Use of 60 Vbeta and 13 Jbeta primers characterized the PCR. This table comes from immunoSEQ multiplex PCR, and its TCRdb copy is limited to in-frame clones, with some not included. The sample carries 130,000 or so clones, 75% to 85% recorded once. The sample taken for sequencing was PBMCs. These receptors came from a female donor in good health and CMV-seropositive.

This chain connects TRBV7-9 to TRBJ1-4; D remains unclear. The germline V gene has CDR1 SEHNR and CDR2 FQNEAQ (reference sequence). The CDR3 totals 15 residues. The V end was cut by 3 bases, the J end by 2 bases, with 10 bases between. The CDR3 nucleotides read TGTGCCAGCAGCTTCCCGGAGGGCACTAATGAAAAACTGTTTTTT. This translates into CASSFPEGTNEKLFF.

This clone has a handful of counts. V gene TRBV6-5 combines with J gene TRBJ2-7; weak D call: TRBD2 (5 bases). This CDR3 is built from 14 residues. CDR1 is MNHEY, CDR2 SVGAGI, per germline. The V end lost 8 bases, the J end lost 4 bases, and 18 bases lay between the germline ends. The CDR3 DNA reads TGTGCCAGCCACGGACGGGGTACTGGTTACGAGCAGTACTTC. It encodes CASHGRGTGYEQYF.

The chain links TRBV9 to TRBJ2-7; 9 bases line up with TRBD2. The CDR3 consists of 15 residues. Germline V gene sequence: CDR1 SGDLS, CDR2 YYNGEE. J was trimmed by 3 bases and V by 0 bases; bases with no gene match: 4. CDR3 residues: CASSVGLAEIYEQYF. For the CDR3, the DNA is TGTGCCAGCAGCGTAGGACTAGCGGAAATCTACGAGCAGTACTTC. The full variable domain, with the rest looked up from reference TRBV9 and TRBJ2-7, is DSGVTQTPKHLITATGQRVTLRCSPRSGDLSVYWYQQSLDQGLQFLIQYYNGEERAKGNILERFSAQQFPDLHSELNLSSLELGDSALYFCASSVGLAEIYEQYFGPGTRLTVT.

The chain is built from TRBV30 and TRBJ1-4; TRBD1 might be the D (6 bases). V was cut by 5 bases and J by 3 bases, with 13 bases left in between. The CDR3 extends over 14 amino acids. CDR1 GTSNPN and CDR2 SVGIG come from the germline V gene (reference sequence). The CDR3 nucleotides read TGTGCCTGGGAGAGGACAGCGGCTAATGAAAAACTGTTTTTT. Residues: CAWERTAANEKLFF.

This clone was seen only once. J is TRBJ1-1 and V is TRBV5-1; 10 nucleotides match TRBD1. Trimming cost V 3 bases and J 11 bases; bases outside gene matches: 7. CDR3 length equals 13 residues. CDR1 SGHRS and CDR2 YFSETQ come from the germline V gene. The DNA of the CDR3 is TGCGCCAGCAGCTCAACGGGACAGGGGACGGCTTTCTTT. This codes for CASSSTGQGTAFF.

The chain combines TRBV2 with TRBJ2-5, with 7 bases fitting TRBD2. The trim removed 7 bases at V and 3 bases at J, leaving 8 bases unmatched. The CDR3 is made up of 14 amino acids. In germline, CDR1 is SNHLY, CDR2 FYNNEI. The CDR3 loop reads CASNQLATKETQYF. As DNA, the CDR3 is TGTGCCAGCAACCAACTAGCGACAAAAGAGACCCAGTACTTC.

The chain has TRBV6-5 and TRBJ2-7; D remains unclear. CDR1 MNHEY and CDR2 SVGAGI come from the germline V gene. Trimming removed 3 bases at V and 4 bases at J, with 7 bases between. CDR3 length: 12 residues. The CDR3 coding sequence is TGTGCCAGCAGTTATGACGGGTACGAGCAGTACTTC. Translated: CASSYDGYEQYF.

The V gene is TRBV21-1, the J gene TRBJ2-6; TRBD1 is taken as the D call from the table, unchecked against the DNA. TRBV21-1 is deemed a pseudogene. The CDR3 is 13 amino acids. CDR3 sequence reads: CASIRDRANVLTF. The CDR3 bases are TGTGCCAGCATTCGGGACAGGGCCAACGTCCTGACTTTC.

This rearrangement joins TRBV7-3 to TRBJ2-5, with 10 bases lining up with TRBD2. J gave up 2 bases and V 5 bases, and 5 bases lay outside the gene matches. Germline loops: CDR1 SGHTA, CDR2 FQGTGA. The CDR3 consists of 15 residues. CDR3 sequence reads: CASSIELAGQETQYF. CDR3 coding DNA: TGTGCCAGCAGCATCGAACTAGCGGGGCAAGAGACCCAGTACTTC.

The chain combines TRBV27 with TRBJ2-7; no clear D. Germline-derived CDR1 and CDR2 are MNHEY and SMNVEV (reference sequence). V dropped 4 bases and J dropped 2 bases, with 3 bases sitting between them. The CDR3 is made up of 11 amino acids. Here the CDR3 reads CASSSAYEQYF. For the CDR3, the DNA is TGTGCCAGCAGTTCCGCCTACGAGCAGTACTTC.

The chain recombines TRBV28 with TRBJ2-3; D gene unclear. The V end lost 4 bases, the J end lost 4 bases, and 12 bases lay between the germline ends. There are 14 residues in the CDR3. CDR1 is MDHEN, CDR2 SYDVKM, per germline. CDR3 nucleotides: TGTGCCAGCAGTTACCCCCGAAGCCCAGATACGCAGTATTTT. Its translation is CASSYPRSPDTQYF.

This chain joins TRBV16 and TRBJ1-3; no reliable D call. Germline V CDR1 and CDR2: KGHSY, FQNENV. Trimming shortened V by 4 bases and J by 2 bases, and 6 bases separated the two germline ends. There are 13 residues in the CDR3. As DNA, the CDR3 is TGTGCCAGCAGCCTTTCTCCTGGAAACACCATATATTTT. This encodes CASSLSPGNTIYF.

The chain has TRBV6-1 and TRBJ2-7, with TRBD2 matching 7 bases. V was clipped by 7 bases and J by 0 bases; unmatched bases: 6. CDR1 and CDR2 (germline): MNHNS, SASEGT. This CDR3 region has 14 residues. CDR3 in amino acids: CASMGGWSSYEQYF. CDR3 sequence (DNA): TGTGCCAGCATGGGGGGGTGGAGCTCCTACGAGCAGTACTTC.

The rearrangement uses TRBV28 and TRBJ2-7; D is possibly TRBD1 (6 bases). Trimming removed 7 bases from V and 2 bases from J, with 15 bases in between. CDR1 and CDR2 from the germline V gene are MDHEN and SYDVKM. This CDR3 contains 14 residues. CDR3 sequence reads: CASIGTSRTYEQYF. The CDR3, as DNA: TGTGCCAGCATTGGGACAAGTAGAACCTACGAGCAGTACTTC.

This clone has a handful of counts. The genes are TRBV11-1 and TRBJ2-2, with D possibly TRBD2 on 5 matching bases. Germline V gene sequence: CDR1 SGHAT, CDR2 FQDESV (reference sequence). There are 17 residues in the CDR3. Trimming removed 5 bases from V and 4 bases from J, with 20 bases in between. CDR3 nucleotide sequence: TGTGCCAGCAGCGGAGGAGACCTCTGGGGATCCACCGGGGAGCTGTTTTTT. Its translation: CASSGGDLWGSTGELFF.

This clone was counted a few times. The rearrangement links TRBV6-5 to TRBJ2-1; 7 nucleotides match TRBD1. The CDR3 consists of 15 residues. Per germline, CDR1 MNHEY and CDR2 SVGAGI. Trimming removed 2 bases from V and 2 bases from J; junction bases left unmatched: 3. The CDR3 region is CASSYDRGPYNEQFF. For the CDR3, the DNA is TGTGCCAGCAGTTACGATAGGGGGCCCTACAATGAGCAGTTCTTC.

V is TRBV21-1 and J is TRBJ2-3; TRBD2, the table's D call, was not compared with the DNA. TRBV21-1 is annotated as a pseudogene. CDR3 size: 18 residues. The CDR3 here is CASTSSGQTPLNTDTQYF. Written as DNA, the CDR3 is TGTGCCAGCACCTCAAGCGGGCAGACTCCTCTTAACACAGATACGCAGTATTTT.

The chain links TRBV14 to TRBJ1-6; 9 positions match TRBD1. J lost 10 bases, V lost 3 bases, and 4 bases had no gene match. CDR1 is SGHDN and CDR2 is FVKESK in the germline V gene. This CDR3 is built from 14 residues. In DNA form, the CDR3 reads TGTGCCAGCAGCCAGGACAGGGGTAACTCACCCCTCCACTTT. Protein: CASSQDRGNSPLHF.

Only one count was recorded for this clone. The chain carries TRBV7-2 and TRBJ2-5, with D maybe TRBD1 (6 bases). Trimming shortened V by 6 bases and J by 5 bases, and 16 bases separated the two germline ends. CDR1 and CDR2 (germline): SGHTA, FQGNSA. This CDR3 region has 14 residues. The CDR3 coding sequence is TGTGCCAGCAGTTCGGGACACCTTATGGAGACCCAGTACTTC. This gives the protein CASSSGHLMETQYF.

V and J are TRBV4-2 and TRBJ2-3; 9 positions match TRBD1. The CDR3 is 16 residues long. Germline V CDR1 and CDR2: LGHNA, YNFKEQ. V lost 2 bases, J lost 5 bases, and 8 bases stayed unmatched. The CDR3 DNA reads as TGTGCCAGCAGCCAACAAGGACAGGGGTGGCAAGATACGCAGTATTTT. This gives the protein CASSQQGQGWQDTQYF.

This sequence joins TRBV6-1 and TRBJ2-2; weak D call: TRBD1 (6 bases). V was shortened by 6 bases and J by 0 bases, with 11 bases between the two germline ends. Germline CDR1 reads MNHNS; CDR2 reads SASEGT. The CDR3 is 15 residues long. The CDR3 bases are TGTGCCAGCAGCGACAGGAACCCGAACACCGGGGAGCTGTTTTTT. As protein: CASSDRNPNTGELFF.

This clone was seen once. V and J are TRBV2 and TRBJ1-1; D possibly corresponds to TRBD1 (6 bases). The germline gives CDR1 SNHLY, CDR2 FYNNEI. This CDR3 comprises 12 residues. The V end was cut by 6 bases, the J end by 6 bases, with 11 bases between. CDR3 protein: CASSRGGAEAFF. CDR3 nucleotides: TGTGCCAGCAGCAGGGGAGGGGCTGAAGCTTTCTTT.

This clone has a handful of counts. This chain connects TRBV28 to TRBJ2-1, with 7 nucleotides matching TRBD1. Per germline, CDR1 MDHEN and CDR2 SYDVKM. The CDR3 has 16 amino acids. V trimming: 4 bases; J trimming: 4 bases; junction bases outside the gene matches: 10. The CDR3 nucleotides read TGTGCCAGCAGTTCGCGGACAGGACGAGAATACAATGAGCAGTTCTTC. It translates to CASSSRTGREYNEQFF.